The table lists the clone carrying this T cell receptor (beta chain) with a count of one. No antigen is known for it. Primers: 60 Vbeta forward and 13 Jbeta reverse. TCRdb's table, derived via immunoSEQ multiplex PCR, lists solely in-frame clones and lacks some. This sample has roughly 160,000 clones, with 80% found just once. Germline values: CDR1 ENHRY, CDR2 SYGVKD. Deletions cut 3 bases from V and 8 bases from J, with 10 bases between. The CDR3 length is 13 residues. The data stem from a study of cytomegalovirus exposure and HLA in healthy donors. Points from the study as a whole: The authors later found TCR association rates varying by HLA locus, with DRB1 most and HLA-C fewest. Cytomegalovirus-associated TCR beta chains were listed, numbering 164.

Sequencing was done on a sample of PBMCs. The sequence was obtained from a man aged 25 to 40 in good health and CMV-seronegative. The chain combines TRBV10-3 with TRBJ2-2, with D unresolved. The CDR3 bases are TGTGCCATCAGTGACAGGTCCTCGGGGGAGCTGTTTTTT. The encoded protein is CAISDRSSGELFF.